Listed below are T cell receptor beta chains from one sample, sequenced in a study of tumor-infiltrating lymphocytes in primary liver carcinoma. MiXCR, run by TCRdb on the multiplex PCR reads, gives a single entry per CDR3 protein. The repertoire includes roughly 50,000 distinct CDR3 sequences, over 70% of them detected once, and about 25% sits in the top ten. The specimen was liver tumor tissue from sampling region 2. The receptors shown here come from a man in his forties or fifties with primary liver carcinoma and hepatitis B virus infection. CDR3s include the opening cysteine and the closing phenylalanine or tryptophan. The D gene is left open where the match is weak. Clone size is shown for a subset of rows, as once, few, many or a class of expanded clone.

cdr3_length d_call j_call clone_size v_call cdr3_aa cdr3_nt
15 - TRBJ2-3 - TRBV4-1 CASSQEPGGTDTQYF TGCGCAAGCAGCCAAGAGCCTGGCGGCACAGATACGCAATATTTT
14 - TRBJ2-3 many TRBV6-6 CASSYAGNTDTQYF TGTGCCAGCAGTTACGCGGGGAACACAGATACGCAGTATTTT
13 - TRBJ1-2 - TRBV4-1 CASSETANYGCTF -
20 - TRBJ2-3 - TRBV5-5 CASSLERARTCIPGTDTQYF TGTGCCAGCAGTTTGGAGCGTGCTCGTACCTGCATCCCAGGCACAGATACGCAGTATTTT
12 - TRBJ2-3 - TRBV29-1 CIVVGERLGEYF TGCATCGTGGTAGGGGAACGCCTCGGGGAGTATTTT
15 - TRBJ2-5 - TRBV10-2 CASGDGLPIQETQYF TGCGCCAGCGGTGATGGACTGCCCATCCAAGAGACCCAGTACTTC
17 TRBD2 TRBJ2-7 - TRBV4-2 CASSQDSGNGRSYEQYF TGTGCCAGCAGCCAAGATAGTGGTAACGGGAGGTCCTACGAGCAGTACTTC
16 TRBD1 TRBJ1-5 - TRBV4-1 CASSPGQEAVNQPQYF TGCGCCAGCAGCCCTGGACAGGAGGCGGTCAATCAGCCCCAGTACTTT
14 TRBD2 TRBJ2-5 many TRBV6-5 CASSTGLAGSTQYF TGTGCCAGCAGTACCGGGCTAGCGGGTTCGACCCAGTACTTC
15 TRBD1 TRBJ2-1 - TRBV30 CAWSQYLTGGDEQFF TGTGCCTGGAGTCAATACCTGACAGGGGGCGACGAGCAGTTCTTC